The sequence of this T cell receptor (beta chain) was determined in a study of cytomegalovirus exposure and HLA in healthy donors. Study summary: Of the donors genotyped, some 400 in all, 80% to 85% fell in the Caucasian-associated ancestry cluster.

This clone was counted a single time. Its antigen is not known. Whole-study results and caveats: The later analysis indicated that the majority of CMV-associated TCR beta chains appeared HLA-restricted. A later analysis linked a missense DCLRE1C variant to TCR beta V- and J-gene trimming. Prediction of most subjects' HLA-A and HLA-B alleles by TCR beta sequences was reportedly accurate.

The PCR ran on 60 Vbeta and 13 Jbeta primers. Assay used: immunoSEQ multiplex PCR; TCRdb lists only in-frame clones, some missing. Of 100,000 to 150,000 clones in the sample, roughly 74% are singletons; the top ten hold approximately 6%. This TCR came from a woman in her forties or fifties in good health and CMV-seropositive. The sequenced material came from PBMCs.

The CDR3: CASSLVVNTEAFF. In DNA form, the CDR3 reads TGTGCCAGCAGCTTAGTCGTGAACACTGAAGCTTTCTTT. V and J are TRBV7-6 and TRBJ1-1; D is ambiguous. The V gene's germline CDR1 is SGHVS and CDR2 FNYEAQ. The CDR3 is 13 amino acids. Trimming shortened V by 1 base and J by 0 bases, and 3 bases separated the two germline ends.